This T cell receptor (beta chain) was obtained from a study of Graves' ophthalmopathy and Graves' hyperthyroidism. Findings and limits, study-wide: Using 13 signatures, a model distinguished ophthalmopathy from stable hyperthyroidism, reaching just under 90% sensitivity and approximately 81% specificity.

This CDR3 is built from 16 residues. Trimming took 1 base from V and 5 from J; bases not matched to a gene: 6. In germline, CDR1 is KGHDR, CDR2 SFDVKD. This clonotype was counted a single time. The target antigen is unknown. Using RNA transcripts, the TCR beta CDR3 regions were amplified. Second-round multiplex PCR came after first-round RT-PCR with HTBI primers. MiXCR was run by TCRdb on the multiplex PCR reads, yielding one entry per CDR3 protein. The sample carries some 160,000 distinct CDR3 sequences, approximately 40% recorded once. The chain couples TRBV24-1 to TRBJ2-2, with 7 positions matching TRBD2. The receptor's source is a young man with Graves' ophthalmopathy. Material: peripheral blood. CDR3 nucleotides: TGTGCCACCAGTGATTTCGATAGCGGGTTTACCGGGGAGCTGTTTTTT. It specifies CATSDFDSGFTGELFF.